A single sample is the source of the 27 T cell receptor beta chains below, sequenced in a study of T cells in Graves' hyperthyroidism and ophthalmopathy. There were TCR beta CDR3 regions amplified from RNA transcripts. HTBI primers were employed in a first-round RT-PCR of the TCR CDR3. TCRdb reprocessed the multiplex PCR reads via MiXCR and lists one record per CDR3 protein. The table includes around 700,000 distinct CDR3 sequences, about 17% detected once. Sequenced input: blood. These receptor sequences come from a woman between 45 and 60 years old with Graves' hyperthyroidism that later progressed to Graves' ophthalmopathy.

The chain is built from TRBV6-5 and TRBJ2-3, with TRBD2 identical over 7 bases. The J segment lost 2 bases and the V segment lost 2 bases, leaving 7 bases of the junction unmatched. Germline loops: CDR1 MNHEY, CDR2 SVGAGI. There are 16 residues in the CDR3. The CDR3 reads CASSYAVGGDTDTQYF. The CDR3 coding sequence is TGTGCCAGCAGTTACGCTGTGGGGGGGGACACAGATACGCAGTATTTT.

The V and J genes are TRBV6-1 and TRBJ2-3; D is possibly TRBD2 (7 bases). CDR1 MNHNS and CDR2 SASEGT come from the germline V gene. CDR3 length equals 14 residues. Trimming took 10 bases from V and 1 from J, leaving 15 bases between them. CDR3 DNA sequence: TGTGCCACAGAGTGGGGGGGCGGCACAGATACGCAGTATTTT. It translates to CATEWGGGTDTQYF.

This clonotype has a handful of counts. The chain joins TRBV7-2 to TRBJ1-5; D is ambiguous. The CDR3 runs 13 residues. Per germline, CDR1 SGHTA and CDR2 FQGNSA. The germline V and J ends were trimmed by 5 bases and 6 bases, with 11 bases remaining between them. CDR3 bases: TGTGCCAGCAGCCCGCCAAGGAGTCAGCCCCAGCATTTT. This gives the protein CASSPPRSQPQHF.

The sample holds many counts of this clonotype. CDR3 in DNA: TGCAGTGCTAGAGAGAAATCCCGCGGGGCCCAAGAGACCCAGTACTTC. Amino acid sequence: CSAREKSRGAQETQYF. The chain has TRBV20-1 and TRBJ2-5, with a tentative D call TRBD2 (6 bases). The germline CDR1 and CDR2 sequences are DFQATT and SNEGSKA (reference sequence). This CDR3 spans 16 amino acids. Trimming took off 0 bases at V and 1 base at J, with 15 bases between the two ends.

The table lists this clonotype with a few counts. This rearrangement joins TRBV15 to TRBJ1-2, with D hard to call. The CDR3 totals 13 residues. Germline V gene sequence: CDR1 LNHNV, CDR2 YYDKDF (reference sequence). V was pared by 0 bases and J by 3 bases, with 5 bases between. The CDR3 is CATSRDSDYGYTF. The DNA for the CDR3 is TGTGCCACCAGCAGAGATTCAGACTATGGCTACACCTTC.

Only a few counts were recorded for this clonotype. V gene TRBV19 combines with J gene TRBJ2-1, with a possible D match to TRBD1 (6 bases). V lost 6 bases to trimming and J lost 6 bases, with 18 bases between them. CDR1 is LNHDA, CDR2 SQIVND, per germline (reference sequence). The CDR3 runs 15 residues. The CDR3 coding sequence is TGTGCCAGTAGCCCAGCCGGGACAAGGACCAATGAGCAGTTCTTC. Protein product: CASSPAGTRTNEQFF.

This clonotype was seen at least ten times. The chain is built from TRBV12-3 or TRBV12-4 and TRBJ2-1, with TRBD2 matching 11 bases. This CDR3 has 15 amino acids. V lost 6 bases to trimming and J lost 3 bases; unmatched junction nucleotides: 4. The DNA for the CDR3 is TGTGCCAGCAGGGCGGGGACTAGCGGCTACAATGAGCAGTTCTTC. It is translated as CASRAGTSGYNEQFF.

The V call is TRBV2, the J call TRBJ1-6; D possibly corresponds to TRBD1 (5 bases). V lost 6 bases, J lost 12 bases, and 18 bases lay in between. From germline, CDR1 is SNHLY and CDR2 FYNNEI. The CDR3 has 14 residues. The CDR3 DNA is TGTGCCAGCAGAGCAAGTCCAGGGAAGTTACCCCTCCACTTT. It translates to CASRASPGKLPLHF.

The chain combines TRBV9 with TRBJ1-1; D unresolved. Germline V gene sequence: CDR1 SGDLS, CDR2 YYNGEE. CDR3 length equals 14 residues. The germline V and J ends were trimmed by 0 bases and 3 bases, with 9 bases remaining between them. The CDR3 DNA sequence: TGTGCCAGCAGCGTAGGAATTGAGGACACTGAAGCTTTCTTT. Translated, it gives CASSVGIEDTEAFF.

This clonotype was detected ten times or more. V is TRBV6-5 and J is TRBJ1-1; D uncertain. CDR1 and CDR2 from the germline V gene are MNHEY and SVGAGI. The CDR3 extends over 14 amino acids. V dropped 0 bases and J dropped 5 bases, with 10 bases sitting between them. CDR3 residues: CASSYSPDGTEAFF. In DNA form, the CDR3 reads TGTGCCAGCAGTTACTCACCCGATGGGACTGAAGCTTTCTTT.

The V and J genes are TRBV27 and TRBJ1-2; 7 bases map to TRBD1. With 8 bases clipped from V and 0 bases from J, the junction kept 3 bases outside the gene matches. CDR1 and CDR2 from the germline V gene are MNHEY and SMNVEV (reference sequence). CDR3 length equals 13 residues. In nucleotides, the CDR3 is TGTGCCAGCGGGGACAGTTCTAACTATGGCTACACCTTC. Encoded protein: CASGDSSNYGYTF.

The rearrangement uses TRBV10-1 and TRBJ2-3; TRBD2 matches 9 bases. The J segment lost 0 bases and the V segment lost 0 bases, leaving 4 bases of the junction unmatched. Germline CDR1 and CDR2: WNHNN and SYGVQD (reference sequence). There are 17 residues in the CDR3. Written as DNA, the CDR3 is TGCGCCAGCAGTGAGTCCAGAACTAGCGGGAGCACAGATACGCAGTATTTT. Its protein product is CASSESRTSGSTDTQYF.

The chain is built from TRBV3-1 and TRBJ1-4; D not resolved. V dropped 4 bases and J dropped 6 bases, with 9 bases sitting between them. The germline V gene has CDR1 LGHDT and CDR2 YNNKEL (reference sequence). The CDR3 consists of 13 residues. The CDR3 region has the DNA TGTGCCAGCAGCCGCCCACGAGATGAAAAACTGTTTTTT. This sequence encodes CASSRPRDEKLFF.

The gene calls are TRBV15 and TRBJ2-6; 9 nucleotides match TRBD1. Trimming at V came to 6 bases and at J to 1 base, leaving 10 bases not matched to a gene. CDR1 and CDR2 (germline): LNHNV, YYDKDF (reference sequence). The CDR3 has 18 residues. The CDR3 nucleotides read TGTGCCACCAGGGATTTGGGGACAGGGAGATCTGGGGCCAACGTCCTGACTTTC. Protein sequence: CATRDLGTGRSGANVLTF. Variable domain in full (rest from reference TRBV15 and TRBJ2-6): DAMVIQNPRYQVTQFGKPVTLSCSQTLNHNVMYWYQQKSSQAPKLLFHYYDKDFNNEADTPDNFQSRRPNTSFCFLDIRSPGLGDTAMYLCATRDLGTGRSGANVLTFGAGSRLTVL.

This clonotype was recorded many times. The rearrangement links TRBV20-1 to TRBJ2-3; a possible D gene is TRBD2 (6 bases). Germline CDR1 and CDR2: DFQATT and SNEGSKA (reference sequence). The CDR3 runs 13 residues. The V and J ends lost 7 bases and 2 bases respectively, with 13 bases between them. The CDR3 loop reads CSEGRWDTDTQYF. The CDR3 region has the DNA TGCAGTGAGGGGAGGTGGGACACAGATACGCAGTATTTT.

This clonotype was picked up many times. The chain links TRBV3-1 to TRBJ1-1; D gene uncertain. Between the trimmed V and J ends, which lost 0 bases and 5 bases, there was a span of 10 bases. The CDR3 sequence is 14 residues long. From germline, CDR1 is LGHDT and CDR2 YNNKEL (reference sequence). CDR3 in DNA: TGTGCCAGCAGCCAAGAAGCCACCTGGACTGAAGCTTTCTTT. Encoded protein: CASSQEATWTEAFF.

The chain couples TRBV6-1 to TRBJ1-1; the D gene is possibly TRBD1 (6 bases). The CDR3 loop spans 14 amino acids. Germline V lookup: CDR1 MNHNS, CDR2 SASEGT. V gave up 7 bases and J gave up 0 bases, with 12 bases separating them. This CDR3 reads CASTWGQMNTEAFF. CDR3 nucleotide sequence: TGTGCCAGCACCTGGGGGCAGATGAACACTGAAGCTTTCTTT.

This clonotype appeared a single time. This chain links TRBV5-4 with TRBJ1-1; D is perhaps TRBD1 (5 bases). The CDR3 totals 15 residues. Germline CDR1 is SGHNT and CDR2 is YYREEE (reference sequence). V was pared by 4 bases and J by 5 bases, with 18 bases between. DNA of the CDR3: TGTGCCAGCAGCCCCCCGTGGGGCAGGATGACTGAAGCTTTCTTT. Translation gives CASSPPWGRMTEAFF.

J is TRBJ1-6 and V is TRBV6-5; D perhaps matches TRBD1 (5 bases). CDR1 and CDR2 (germline): MNHEY, SVGAGI. Trimming left V 0 bases short and J 11 bases short, with 20 bases between. This CDR3 contains 17 residues. CDR3 coding DNA: TGTGCCAGCAGTTACTCGATCCCTCCAAGGGACGTCGCACCCCTCCACTTT. This sequence encodes CASSYSIPPRDVAPLHF.

This clonotype was seen at least ten times. This rearrangement joins TRBV20-1 to TRBJ2-5; 9 positions match TRBD2. This CDR3 region has 13 residues. Unmatched junction bases numbered 3, after V lost 5 bases and J lost 2 bases. CDR1 DFQATT and CDR2 SNEGSKA come from the germline V gene (reference sequence). The CDR3 coding sequence is TGCAGTGCTCCCACTAGCGGGCAAGAGACCCAGTACTTC. Translating it yields CSAPTSGQETQYF.

Notes on this clonotype: This may be a read error: a much more frequent sequence differs by one nucleotide. This chain connects TRBV20-1 to TRBJ1-3; TRBD1 might be the D (6 bases). Germline loops: CDR1 DFQATT, CDR2 SNEGSKA (reference sequence). The CDR3 consists of 15 residues. The CDR3 nucleotides read TGCAGTGCTAGAACCCAGACAGGCTCTGGAAACACCATATGTTTT. Its translation: CSARTQTGSGNTICF.

The chain links TRBV29-1 to TRBJ2-7; TRBD1 aligns across 10 bases. With 1 base clipped from V and 5 bases from J, the junction kept 5 bases outside the gene matches. Looked up from germline, CDR1 is SQVTM and CDR2 is ANQGSEA. The CDR3 has 14 residues. CDR3: CSVEAGTGDHEQYF. The CDR3 region has the DNA TGCAGCGTTGAAGCCGGGACAGGGGACCACGAGCAGTACTTC.

The chain uses TRBV7-9 and TRBJ2-7; no clear D. CDR3 length: 14 residues. Trimming took off 0 bases at V and 4 bases at J, with 10 bases between the two ends. CDR1 SEHNR and CDR2 FQNEAQ come from the germline V gene (reference sequence). The CDR3 region is CASSLAGRIYEQYF. CDR3 coding DNA: TGTGCCAGCAGCTTAGCTGGGCGGATTTACGAGCAGTACTTC.

V gene TRBV15 combines with J gene TRBJ1-1, with D uncertain. V lost 3 bases and J lost 6, with 11 bases in between. This CDR3 region has 13 residues. CDR1 is LNHNV and CDR2 is YYDKDF in the germline V gene (reference sequence). CDR3 nucleotides: TGTGCCACCAGCAGCCAGCGCTGGGCTGAAGCTTTCTTT. Translating gives CATSSQRWAEAFF.

The sample holds many counts of this clonotype. The rearrangement joins TRBV20-1 to TRBJ1-1; maybe TRBD1 (5 bases). CDR3 length: 17 amino acids. Germline CDR1 and CDR2: DFQATT and SNEGSKA (reference sequence). Trimming pared 3 bases from V and 1 base from J, leaving 21 bases between. CDR3 in amino acids: CSASGRSGGIGNTEAFF. The CDR3 bases are TGCAGTGCTAGCGGTCGGTCTGGGGGGATAGGGAACACTGAAGCTTTCTTT.

The chain has TRBV20-1 and TRBJ2-7; TRBD2 might be the D (7 bases). Between the trimmed V and J ends, which lost 3 bases and 1 base, there was a span of 16 bases. Germline V gene lookup returns CDR1 DFQATT and CDR2 SNEGSKA (reference sequence). CDR3 size: 15 residues. DNA of the CDR3: TGCAGTGCTAGTCTACCGCGGGGGCTGTCCTACGAGCAGTACTTC. Residues: CSASLPRGLSYEQYF.

As regards this clonotype: Its ends do not fully match the called genes, so a read error is possible. The rearrangement uses TRBV7-6 and TRBJ2-7; 9 bases align to TRBD1. CDR1 and CDR2 from the germline V gene are SGHVS and FNYEAQ. The CDR3 is 16 residues long. CDR3 loop: CASNLALGQGNNEQYF. The DNA of the CDR3 is TGTGCCAGCAACTTAGCGCTCGGACAGGGGAACAACGAGCAGTACTTC.